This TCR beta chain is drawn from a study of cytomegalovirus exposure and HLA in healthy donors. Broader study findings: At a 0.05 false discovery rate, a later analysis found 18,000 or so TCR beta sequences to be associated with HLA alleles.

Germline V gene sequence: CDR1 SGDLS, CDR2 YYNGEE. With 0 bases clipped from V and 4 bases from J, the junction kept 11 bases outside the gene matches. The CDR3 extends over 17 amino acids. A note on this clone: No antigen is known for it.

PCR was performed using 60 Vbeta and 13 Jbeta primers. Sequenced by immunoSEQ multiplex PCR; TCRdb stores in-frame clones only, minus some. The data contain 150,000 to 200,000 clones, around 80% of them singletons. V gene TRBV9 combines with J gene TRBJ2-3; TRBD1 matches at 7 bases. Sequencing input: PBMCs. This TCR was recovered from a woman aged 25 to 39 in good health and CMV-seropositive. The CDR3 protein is CASSVGDSLRGSDTQYF. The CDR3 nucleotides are TGTGCCAGCAGCGTAGGGGACAGTCTTAGAGGGTCAGATACGCAGTATTTT.